The clone carrying this T cell receptor beta chain was counted ten times or more. Its antigen is unidentified. This sample was included in a study of Graves' ophthalmopathy and Graves' hyperthyroidism. Study-level points and caveats: Sensitivity reached 85% to 90% and specificity over 65% for a 13-signature model separating ophthalmopathy from stable hyperthyroidism.

The CDR3 is 12 amino acids. The germline CDR1 and CDR2 sequences are SQVTM and ANQGSEA. V lost 3 bases and J 2 bases, leaving 4 bases between the germline ends. Exclusion covered patients with other autoimmune diseases or uncontrolled infections (as well as pregnancy or lactation). The authors amplified TCR beta CDR3 regions, and they did so from RNA transcripts for repertoire sequencing. The authors performed first-round RT-PCR with HTBI primers and then a second-round multiplex PCR. Using its own MiXCR run on the multiplex PCR reads, TCRdb lists one record per CDR3 protein. Of 350,000 to 450,000 distinct CDR3 sequences listed, approximately 21% are singletons.

V is TRBV29-1 and J is TRBJ2-2; D remains ambiguous. Specimen: peripheral blood. The origin of this receptor is a woman in her late teens or twenties with stable Graves' hyperthyroidism. The CDR3 DNA follows: TGCAGCGTTGACGAAAACACCGGGGAGCTGTTTTTT. This codes for CSVDENTGELFF.